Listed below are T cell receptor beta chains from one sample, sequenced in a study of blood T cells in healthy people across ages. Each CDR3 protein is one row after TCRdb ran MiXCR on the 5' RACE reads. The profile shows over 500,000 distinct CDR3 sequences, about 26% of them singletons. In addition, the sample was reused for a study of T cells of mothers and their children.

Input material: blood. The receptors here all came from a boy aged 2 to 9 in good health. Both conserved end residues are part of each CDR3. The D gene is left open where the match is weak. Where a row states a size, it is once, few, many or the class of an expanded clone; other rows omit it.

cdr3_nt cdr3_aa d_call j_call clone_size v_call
TGTGCCAGCAGTTTAGAGGGAGACTCTGGAAACACCATATATTTT CASSLEGDSGNTIYF NA TRBJ1-3 NA TRBV12-3/TRBV12-4
TGTGCCTCGCGGCGGAGGGCGAACACTGAAGCTTTCTTT CASRRRANTEAFF NA TRBJ1-1 NA TRBV12-3/TRBV12-4
TGCAGTGCTAGAGATCGGGTCGGCAAAGAGACCCAGTACTTC CSARDRVGKETQYF NA TRBJ2-5 NA TRBV20-1
TGTGCCAGCAGTCTTGACAGGGGGGGGGAAAAACTGTTTTTT CASSLDRGGEKLFF TRBD1 TRBJ1-4 few TRBV27
TGTGCCACCAGTGATGGGCTACCCGGAGAGACCCAGTACTTC CATSDGLPGETQYF NA TRBJ2-5 NA TRBV24-1
TGTGCCAGCAGTTTCGGACTAGCGACAGATACGCAGTATTTT CASSFGLATDTQYF TRBD2 TRBJ2-3 NA TRBV2
TGTGCCAGCAGTTTTCGCTATGAGCAGTTCTTC CASSFRYEQFF NA TRBJ2-1 few TRBV12-3/TRBV12-4
TGCGCCAGCAGCTCCGGACAGAGGAACACTGAAGCTTTCTTT CASSSGQRNTEAFF NA TRBJ1-1 few TRBV5-1
TGTGCCTGGAGTGTCTTAGGCTATGGCTACACCTTC CAWSVLGYGYTF NA TRBJ1-2 NA TRBV30
TGTGCCAGTAGTAGGGATAGCGGGGGCTACACAGATACGCAGTATTTT CASSRDSGGYTDTQYF TRBD2 TRBJ2-3 NA TRBV19
TGCAGTGCTCTCGGGAGTTTGAACACTGAAGCTTTCTTT CSALGSLNTEAFF NA TRBJ1-1 few TRBV20-1
TGCGCCAGCAGAACAACATTGAACTACGAGCAGTACTTC CASRTTLNYEQYF NA TRBJ2-7 NA TRBV5-1
TGTGCCACCTCGGCGGAATTAAATCAGCCCCAGCATTTT CATSAELNQPQHF NA TRBJ1-5 few TRBV10-3
TGTGCCAGCAGCCCTTCTCCCAATCAGCCCCAGCATTTT CASSPSPNQPQHF NA TRBJ1-5 NA TRBV9
TGTGCCAGCAGCTTAGACCACGTGGAGCTGTTTTTT CASSLDHVELFF NA TRBJ2-2 few TRBV7-9
TGCGCCAGCAGCTTGGCCGGGACTAGCGGGAGGGCCGGAAATGAGCAGTTCTTC CASSLAGTSGRAGNEQFF TRBD2 TRBJ2-1 NA TRBV5-1
TGTGCCAGCAGCTTAGTACCGAGACTAGCGGTACTCCAAGAGACCCAGTACTTC CASSLVPRLAVLQETQYF TRBD2 TRBJ2-5 NA TRBV7-9
TGTGCCAGCAGCGACCAGGGCGGGGAGCTGTTTTTT CASSDQGGELFF NA TRBJ2-2 NA TRBV14
TGCGCCAGCAGCATGGCGGGGGGCATCGAGCAGTTCTTC CASSMAGGIEQFF TRBD2 TRBJ2-1 NA TRBV5-1
TGTGCCAGCAGCCCTCGTGGGCTGAGCCTCACAGATACGCAGTATTTT CASSPRGLSLTDTQYF NA TRBJ2-3 NA TRBV11-2
TGTGCCAGCAGTTTGACCCGAACTAGCGTGAGAGGGGAGACCCAGTACTTC CASSLTRTSVRGETQYF TRBD2 TRBJ2-5 few TRBV27
TGTGCCACGGAAGACAGGGGAGGGTCCAACACCGGGGAGCTGGTTTTT CATEDRGGSNTGELVF NA TRBJ2-2 few TRBV6-6
TGTGCCAGCAGCTTCGGACGGGGTTGGAATAGGACTAGCGGCTACGAGCAGTACTTC CASSFGRGWNRTSGYEQYF TRBD2 TRBJ2-7 few TRBV7-8
TGTGCCAGCACTAGGGGGAGCCATACGCAGTATTTT CASTRGSHTQYF NA TRBJ2-3 NA TRBV12-3/TRBV12-4
TGTGCCAGCAGTTCGGTAGAAAGTAGTAATGAAAAACTGTTTTTT CASSSVESSNEKLFF NA TRBJ1-4 NA TRBV27
TGTGCCAGCAGTTTACACACTCGGACAGGGTCCCCCTGGAACACCATATATTTT CASSLHTRTGSPWNTIYF TRBD1 TRBJ1-3 few TRBV12-3/TRBV12-4
TGTGCCTGGAGTCTCGGGACTAACTCCTACGAGCAGTACTTC CAWSLGTNSYEQYF TRBD2 TRBJ2-7 NA TRBV30
TGTGCCAGCAGCCAGTTCGGGGGGGCCGGGACCCAGTACTTC CASSQFGGAGTQYF TRBD2 TRBJ2-5 few TRBV14
TGTGCCAGCAGGACAGGGGGCCATCAGCCCCAGCATTTT CASRTGGHQPQHF TRBD1 TRBJ1-5 few TRBV12-3/TRBV12-4
TGTGCCAGCAGCCCGACAGGGCCAACAGGTCTCGGCGAGCAGTACTTC CASSPTGPTGLGEQYF TRBD1 TRBJ2-7 NA TRBV27
TGCGCCAGCAGCGCGAACAGGGGTCTCGACACTGAAGCTTTCTTT CASSANRGLDTEAFF TRBD1 TRBJ1-1 NA TRBV5-1
TGTGCCAGCAGTTACCTCCTAGACGGGGGCTACGAGCAGTACTTC CASSYLLDGGYEQYF NA TRBJ2-7 NA TRBV6-5
TGCAGTGCTAGGGGGGACCCTAGCACAGATACGCAGTATTTT CSARGDPSTDTQYF NA TRBJ2-3 few TRBV20-1
TGCAGTGCTAGAGATCAGAGCAAAGGGACAGATGAAAAACTGTTTTTT CSARDQSKGTDEKLFF TRBD1 TRBJ1-4 few TRBV20-1
TGTGCCAGCAGTTTAGGGGGGTTTGCGTACGAGCAGTTCTTC CASSLGGFAYEQFF NA TRBJ2-1 NA TRBV28
TGCAGCGCCGTGGACAGGGGGCATGGAGATACGCAGTATTTT CSAVDRGHGDTQYF TRBD1 TRBJ2-3 NA TRBV29-1
TGTGCCAGCAGTGCCAAGGGCGGGAGGAGGTACAATGAGCAGTTCTTC CASSAKGGRRYNEQFF TRBD2 TRBJ2-1 NA TRBV2
TGTGCCAGCAGTTACTCGAGGGAGGAGGGGGCCTACGAGCAGTACTTC CASSYSREEGAYEQYF NA TRBJ2-7 few TRBV6-2/TRBV6-3
TGTGCCAGCAGCTTACAGGGGTCCTACAATGAGCAGTTCTTC CASSLQGSYNEQFF NA TRBJ2-1 few TRBV11-2